The clone carrying this T cell receptor beta chain was detected a few times. Its antigen is currently unknown. The entry originates in a study of T-cell memory formation after mild COVID-19. Study-wide findings and caveats: Memory from before infection featured some responding clones, which suggests cross-reactive memory joined. Later expanders leaned CD4+, whereas clones that contracted between day 15 and 85 were balanced CD4/CD8.

The CDR3 runs to 14 residues. Germline V CDR1 and CDR2: SQVTM, ANQGSEA. Between the trimmed V and J ends, which lost 3 bases and 7 bases, there was a span of 16 bases. TCRdb recomputed calls from the 5' RACE reads with MiXCR, one row per CDR3 protein. The table includes around 320,000 distinct CDR3 sequences, 25% to 30% detected once. The sequencing input was PBMCs or a T cell subset sorted from them (not recorded which). This receptor was taken from an adult woman who had mild COVID-19 (a few samples of this study predate the infection). Cell type and time point are not known. V gene TRBV29-1 combines with J gene TRBJ2-1, with D possibly TRBD2 on 6 matching bases. The CDR3 nucleotides read TGCAGCGTTGACCAGGGACTCGGGGAGAATGAGCAGTTCTTC. As protein: CSVDQGLGENEQFF.